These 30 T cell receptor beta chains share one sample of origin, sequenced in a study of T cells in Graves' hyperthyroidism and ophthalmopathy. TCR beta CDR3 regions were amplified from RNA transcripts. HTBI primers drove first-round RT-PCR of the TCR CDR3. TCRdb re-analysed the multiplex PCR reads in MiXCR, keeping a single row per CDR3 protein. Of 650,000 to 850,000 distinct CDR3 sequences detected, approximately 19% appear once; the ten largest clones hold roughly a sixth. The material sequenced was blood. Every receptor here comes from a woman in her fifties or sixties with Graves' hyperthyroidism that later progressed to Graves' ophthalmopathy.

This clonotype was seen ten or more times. The CDR3 spells CASSSPGTGYRGYTF. The CDR3 region has the DNA TGTGCCAGCAGCTCGCCCGGGACAGGGTATCGAGGCTACACCTTC. This chain joins TRBV7-2 and TRBJ1-2, with 9 bases fitting TRBD1. The CDR3 contains 15 residues. J lost 8 bases, V lost 4 bases, and 11 bases had no gene match. Germline-derived CDR1 and CDR2 are SGHTA and FQGNSA.

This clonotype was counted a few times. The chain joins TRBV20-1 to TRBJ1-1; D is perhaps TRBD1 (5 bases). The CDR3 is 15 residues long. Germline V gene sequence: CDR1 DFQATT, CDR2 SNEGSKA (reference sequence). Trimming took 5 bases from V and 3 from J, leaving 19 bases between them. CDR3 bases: TGCAGTGCTCAGCCCTGGGGCAGGGCGGACACTGAAGCTTTCTTT. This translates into CSAQPWGRADTEAFF.

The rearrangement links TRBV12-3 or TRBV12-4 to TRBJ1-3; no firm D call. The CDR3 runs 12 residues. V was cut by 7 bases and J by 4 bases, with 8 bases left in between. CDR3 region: CASTLGGNTIYF. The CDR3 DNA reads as TGTGCCAGCACCCTGGGGGGAAACACCATATATTTT.

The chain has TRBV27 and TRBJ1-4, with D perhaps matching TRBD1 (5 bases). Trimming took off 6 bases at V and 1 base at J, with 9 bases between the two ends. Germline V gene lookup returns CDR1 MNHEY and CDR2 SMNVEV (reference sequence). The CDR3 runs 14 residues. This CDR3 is CASRQEGTNEKLFF. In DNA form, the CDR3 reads TGTGCCAGCAGACAGGAGGGAACTAATGAAAAACTGTTTTTT. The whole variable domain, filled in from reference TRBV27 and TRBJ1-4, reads EAQVTQNPRYLITVTGKKLTVTCSQNMNHEYMSWYRQDPGLGLRQIYYSMNVEVTDKGDVPEGYKVSRKEKRNFPLILESPSPNQTSLYFCASRQEGTNEKLFFGSGTQLSVL.

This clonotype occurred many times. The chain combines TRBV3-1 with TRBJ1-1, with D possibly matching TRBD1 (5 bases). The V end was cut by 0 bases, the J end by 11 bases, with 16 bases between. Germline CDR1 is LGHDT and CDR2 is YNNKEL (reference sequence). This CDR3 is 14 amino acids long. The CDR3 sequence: CASSQDPSGGDAFF. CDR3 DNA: TGTGCCAGCAGCCAAGATCCAAGTGGGGGTGATGCTTTCTTT.

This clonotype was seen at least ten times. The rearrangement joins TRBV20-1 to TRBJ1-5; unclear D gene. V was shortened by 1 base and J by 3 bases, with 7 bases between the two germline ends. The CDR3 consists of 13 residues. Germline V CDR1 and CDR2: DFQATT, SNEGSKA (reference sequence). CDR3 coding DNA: TGCAGTGCTAGAGGAAGGGACAATCAGCCCCAGCATTTT. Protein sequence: CSARGRDNQPQHF.

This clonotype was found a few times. This CDR3 is CASSYQTGSADTQYF. CDR3 bases: TGTGCCAGCAGTTACCAGACAGGGTCGGCAGATACGCAGTATTTT. The V call is TRBV6-5, the J call TRBJ2-3; TRBD1 agrees at 7 bases. The CDR3 consists of 15 residues. Germline V CDR1 and CDR2: MNHEY, SVGAGI. V lost 2 bases, J lost 4 bases, and 6 bases stayed unmatched.

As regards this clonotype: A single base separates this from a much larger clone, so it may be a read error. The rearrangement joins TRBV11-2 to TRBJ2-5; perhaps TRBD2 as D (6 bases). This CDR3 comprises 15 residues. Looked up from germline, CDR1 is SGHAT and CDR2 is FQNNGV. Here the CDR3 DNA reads TGTGCCAGCAGTCGGGCTCACGGGACTCAAGAGGCCCAGTACTTC. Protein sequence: CASSRAHGTQEAQYF. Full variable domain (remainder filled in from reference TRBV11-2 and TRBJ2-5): EAGVAQSPRYKIIEKRQSVAFWCNPISGHATLYWYQQILGQGPKLLIQFQNNGVVDDSQLPKDRFSAERLKGVDSTLKIQPAKLEDSAVYLCASSRAHGTQEAQYFGPGTRLLVL.

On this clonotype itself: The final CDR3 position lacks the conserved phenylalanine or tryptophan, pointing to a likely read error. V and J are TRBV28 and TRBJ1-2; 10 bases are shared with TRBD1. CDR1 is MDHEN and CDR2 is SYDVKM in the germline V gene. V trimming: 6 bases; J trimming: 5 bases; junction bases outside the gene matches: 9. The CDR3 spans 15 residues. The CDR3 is CASRPDRGPGYGYTS. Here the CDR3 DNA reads TGTGCCAGCAGACCAGACAGGGGGCCGGGGTATGGCTACACCTCC.

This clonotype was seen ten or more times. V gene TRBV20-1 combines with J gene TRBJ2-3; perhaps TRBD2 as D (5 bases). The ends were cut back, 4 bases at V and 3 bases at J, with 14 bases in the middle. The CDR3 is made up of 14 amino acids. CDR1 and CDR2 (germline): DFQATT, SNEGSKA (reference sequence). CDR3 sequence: CSANDGLPTDTQYF. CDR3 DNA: TGCAGTGCTAACGATGGACTCCCAACAGATACGCAGTATTTT.

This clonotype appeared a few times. The DNA for the CDR3 is TGTGCTAGTGGTTCGGGACCCAATTCTTTCGAGACCCAGTACTTC. Amino acid sequence: CASGSGPNSFETQYF. The J gene is TRBJ2-5, the V gene TRBV12-5; the D call may be TRBD1 or TRBD2 (5 bases each). CDR3 length: 15 amino acids. The germline CDR1 and CDR2 sequences are LGHNT and FRNRAP. Trimming removed 4 bases from V and 5 bases from J, with 17 bases in between.

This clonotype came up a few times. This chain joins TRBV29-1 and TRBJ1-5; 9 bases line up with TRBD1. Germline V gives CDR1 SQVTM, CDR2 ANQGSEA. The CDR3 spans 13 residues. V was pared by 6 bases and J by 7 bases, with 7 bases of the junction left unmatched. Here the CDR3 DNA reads TGCAGCGTCTCGGGACAGGGAAACCAGCCCCAGCATTTT. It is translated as CSVSGQGNQPQHF.

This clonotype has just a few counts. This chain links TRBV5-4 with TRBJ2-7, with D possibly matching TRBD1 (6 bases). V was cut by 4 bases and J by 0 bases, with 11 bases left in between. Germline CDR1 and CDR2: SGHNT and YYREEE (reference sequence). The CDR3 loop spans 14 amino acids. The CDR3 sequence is CASSPGHISYEQYF. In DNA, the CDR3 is TGTGCCAGCAGCCCGGGACACATCTCCTACGAGCAGTACTTC.

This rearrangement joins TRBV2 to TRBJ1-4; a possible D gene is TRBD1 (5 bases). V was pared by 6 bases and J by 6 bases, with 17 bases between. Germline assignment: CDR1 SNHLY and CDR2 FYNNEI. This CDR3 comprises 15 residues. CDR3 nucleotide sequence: TGTGCCAGCAGCCATAACTTGAAAGGGGATGAAAAACTGTTTTTT. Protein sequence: CASSHNLKGDEKLFF.

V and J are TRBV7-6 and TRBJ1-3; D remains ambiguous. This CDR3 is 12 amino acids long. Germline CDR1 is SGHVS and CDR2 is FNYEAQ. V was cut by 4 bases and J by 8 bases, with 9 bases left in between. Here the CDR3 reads CASSSGWDTIYF. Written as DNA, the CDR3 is TGTGCCAGCAGCTCAGGCTGGGACACCATATATTTT.

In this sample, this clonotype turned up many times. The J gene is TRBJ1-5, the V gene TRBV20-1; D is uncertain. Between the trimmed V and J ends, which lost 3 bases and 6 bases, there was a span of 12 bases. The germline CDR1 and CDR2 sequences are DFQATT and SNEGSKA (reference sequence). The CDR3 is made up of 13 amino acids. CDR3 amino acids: CSASGEFGQPQHF. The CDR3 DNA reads TGCAGTGCTAGCGGGGAATTCGGTCAGCCCCAGCATTTT.

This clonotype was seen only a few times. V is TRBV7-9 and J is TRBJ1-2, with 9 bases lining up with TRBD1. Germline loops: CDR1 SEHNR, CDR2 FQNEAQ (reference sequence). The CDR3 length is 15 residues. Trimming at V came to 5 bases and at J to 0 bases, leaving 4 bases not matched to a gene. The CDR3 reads CASSATGGANYGYTF. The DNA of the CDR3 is TGTGCCAGCAGCGCGACAGGGGGGGCTAACTATGGCTACACCTTC.

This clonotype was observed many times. The CDR3 loop reads CASSEDPGTQETQYF. CDR3 bases: TGTGCCAGCAGTGAGGACCCCGGGACTCAAGAGACCCAGTACTTC. This sequence joins TRBV6-1 and TRBJ2-5; possible D gene TRBD2, 6 bases. The CDR3 runs to 15 residues. Trimming pared 3 bases from V and 2 bases from J, leaving 13 bases between. The germline gives CDR1 MNHNS, CDR2 SASEGT.

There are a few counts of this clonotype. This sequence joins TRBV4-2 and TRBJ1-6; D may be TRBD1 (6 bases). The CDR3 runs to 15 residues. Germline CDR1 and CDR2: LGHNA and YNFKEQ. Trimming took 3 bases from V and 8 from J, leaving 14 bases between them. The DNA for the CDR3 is TGTGCCAGCAGCCAGCCCCTGAGGGGGGATTCACCCCTCCACTTT. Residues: CASSQPLRGDSPLHF.

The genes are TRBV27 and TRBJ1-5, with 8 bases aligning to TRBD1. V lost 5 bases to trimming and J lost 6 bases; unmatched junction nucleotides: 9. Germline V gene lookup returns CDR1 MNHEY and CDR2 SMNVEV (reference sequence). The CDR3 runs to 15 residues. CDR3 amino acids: CASSPSGGGSQPQHF. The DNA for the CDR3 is TGTGCCAGCAGTCCCTCAGGGGGCGGGTCTCAGCCCCAGCATTTT.

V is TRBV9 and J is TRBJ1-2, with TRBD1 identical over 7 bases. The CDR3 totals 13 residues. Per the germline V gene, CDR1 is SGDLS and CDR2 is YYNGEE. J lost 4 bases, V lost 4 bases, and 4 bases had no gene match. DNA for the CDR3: TGTGCCAGCAGCACCTGGGACAGCTATGGCTACACCTTC. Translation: CASSTWDSYGYTF.

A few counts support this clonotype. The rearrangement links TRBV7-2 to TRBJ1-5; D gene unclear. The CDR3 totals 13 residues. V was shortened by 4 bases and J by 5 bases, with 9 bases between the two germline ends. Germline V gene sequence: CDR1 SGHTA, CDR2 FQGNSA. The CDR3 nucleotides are TGTGCCAGCAGCTCGGTTGGGGATCAGCCCCAGCATTTT. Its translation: CASSSVGDQPQHF.

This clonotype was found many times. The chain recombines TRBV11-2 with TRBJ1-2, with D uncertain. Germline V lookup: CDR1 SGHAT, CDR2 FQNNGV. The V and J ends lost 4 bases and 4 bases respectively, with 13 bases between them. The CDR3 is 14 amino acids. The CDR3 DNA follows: TGTGCCAGCAGCTCTGGGTTCGACGGCTATGGCTACACCTTC. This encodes CASSSGFDGYGYTF.

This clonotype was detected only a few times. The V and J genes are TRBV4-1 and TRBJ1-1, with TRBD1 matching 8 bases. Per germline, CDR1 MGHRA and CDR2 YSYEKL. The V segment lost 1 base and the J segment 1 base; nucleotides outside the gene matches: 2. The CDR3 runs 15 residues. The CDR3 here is CASSQGQGANTEAFF. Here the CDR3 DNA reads TGCGCCAGCAGCCAAGGCCAGGGGGCGAACACTGAAGCTTTCTTT.

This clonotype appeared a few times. This chain's CDR3 is CASRDQGIDNQPQHF. The CDR3, as DNA: TGTGCCAGCAGGGATCAGGGAATTGATAATCAGCCCCAGCATTTT. This chain uses TRBV6-1 with TRBJ1-5, with D possibly matching TRBD1 (5 bases). This CDR3 has 15 amino acids. Germline V lookup: CDR1 MNHNS, CDR2 SASEGT. The V gene lost 6 bases and the J gene lost 4 bases, with 16 bases spanning the gap.

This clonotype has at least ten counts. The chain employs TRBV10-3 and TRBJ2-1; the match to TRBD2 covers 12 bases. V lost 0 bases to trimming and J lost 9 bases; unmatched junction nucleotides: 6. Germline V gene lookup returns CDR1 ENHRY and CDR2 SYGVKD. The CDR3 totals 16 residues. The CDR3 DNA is TGTGCCATCAGTGAGTCGACTAGCGGGGGCCGGGTTGAGCAGTTCTTC. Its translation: CAISESTSGGRVEQFF.

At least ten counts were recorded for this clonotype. CDR3 in amino acids: CASSLGLGDIQYF. The CDR3 DNA sequence: TGTGCCAGCAGCTTAGGACTGGGAGACATTCAGTACTTC. The chain uses TRBV7-8 and TRBJ2-4; D perhaps matches TRBD2 (5 bases). The CDR3 sequence is 13 residues long. V gave up 1 base and J gave up 8 bases, with 9 bases separating them. Germline CDR1 is SGHVS and CDR2 is FQNEAQ.

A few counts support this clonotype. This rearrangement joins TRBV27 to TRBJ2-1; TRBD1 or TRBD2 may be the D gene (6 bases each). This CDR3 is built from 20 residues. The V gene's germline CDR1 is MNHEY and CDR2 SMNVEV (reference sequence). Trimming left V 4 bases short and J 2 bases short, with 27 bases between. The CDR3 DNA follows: TGTGCCAGCAGTTACCCGGGGGCCAATGACGGGGCGAAGACCTACAATGAGCAGTTCTTC. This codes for CASSYPGANDGAKTYNEQFF.

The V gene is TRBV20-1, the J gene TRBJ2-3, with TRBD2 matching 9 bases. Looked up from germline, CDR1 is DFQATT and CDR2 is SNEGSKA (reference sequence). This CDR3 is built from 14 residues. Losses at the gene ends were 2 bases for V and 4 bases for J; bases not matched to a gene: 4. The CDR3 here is CSARKGLAADTQYF. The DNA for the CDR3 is TGCAGTGCTAGAAAGGGACTAGCTGCAGATACGCAGTATTTT.

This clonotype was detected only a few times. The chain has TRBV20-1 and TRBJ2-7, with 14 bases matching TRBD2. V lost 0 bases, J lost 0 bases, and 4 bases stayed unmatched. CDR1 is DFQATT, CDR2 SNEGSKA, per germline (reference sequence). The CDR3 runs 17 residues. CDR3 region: CSARDLGLAGASYEQYF. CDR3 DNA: TGCAGTGCTAGAGATTTGGGACTAGCGGGGGCCTCCTACGAGCAGTACTTC.